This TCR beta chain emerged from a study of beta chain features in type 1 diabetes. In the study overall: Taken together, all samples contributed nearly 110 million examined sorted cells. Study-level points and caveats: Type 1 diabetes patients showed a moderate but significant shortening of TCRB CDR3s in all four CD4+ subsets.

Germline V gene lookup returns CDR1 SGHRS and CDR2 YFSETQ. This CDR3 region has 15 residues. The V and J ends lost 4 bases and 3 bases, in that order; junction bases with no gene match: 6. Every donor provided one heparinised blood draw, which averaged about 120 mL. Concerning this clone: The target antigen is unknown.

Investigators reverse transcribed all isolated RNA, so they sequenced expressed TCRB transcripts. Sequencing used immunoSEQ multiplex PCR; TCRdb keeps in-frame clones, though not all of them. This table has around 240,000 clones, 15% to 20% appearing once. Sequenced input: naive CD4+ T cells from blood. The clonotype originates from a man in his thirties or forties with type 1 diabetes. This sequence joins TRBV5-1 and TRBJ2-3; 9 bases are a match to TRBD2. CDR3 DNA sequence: TGCGCCAGCAGCAGTAGCGGGAGAGAGACAGATACGCAGTATTTT. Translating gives CASSSSGRETDTQYF.